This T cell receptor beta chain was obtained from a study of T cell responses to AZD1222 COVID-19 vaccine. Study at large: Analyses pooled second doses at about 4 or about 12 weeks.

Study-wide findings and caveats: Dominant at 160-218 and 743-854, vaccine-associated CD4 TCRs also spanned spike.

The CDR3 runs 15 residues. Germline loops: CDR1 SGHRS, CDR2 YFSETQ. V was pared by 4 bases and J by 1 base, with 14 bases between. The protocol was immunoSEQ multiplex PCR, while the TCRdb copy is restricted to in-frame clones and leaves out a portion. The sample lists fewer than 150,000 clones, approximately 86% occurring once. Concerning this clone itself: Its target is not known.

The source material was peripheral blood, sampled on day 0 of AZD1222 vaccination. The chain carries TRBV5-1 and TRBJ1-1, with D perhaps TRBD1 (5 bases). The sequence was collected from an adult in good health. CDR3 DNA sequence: TGCGCCAGCAGCCCGGGACCAGGAGGGAACACTGAAGCTTTCTTT. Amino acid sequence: CASSPGPGGNTEAFF.